This paragraph covers one TCR beta chain sequence. No antigen is known for it. Treatment noted: approximately 10-day PBMC culture with coronavirus spike peptide pools or control peptides (ViraFEST assay). The sample originates from a study of vaccination and CD4 T cells after COVID-19. Germline CDR1 is MDHEN and CDR2 is SYDVKM. The CDR3 runs 15 residues. V lost 7 bases and J lost 6; bases outside the gene matches: 11. The study sequenced cultured CD4+ T cell DNA using the Oncomine TCR Beta short-read assay. The authors extracted genomic DNA from cultured CD4+ T cells. TCRdb re-called the PCR reads through MiXCR, storing one row per CDR3 protein. Of 13,000 to 15,000 distinct CDR3 sequences in the sample, approximately 40% were seen once.

The sample comprised CD4+ T cells from blood, cultured in vitro. This chain uses TRBV28 with TRBJ2-1; 8 bases map to TRBD2. The receptor's source is a human donor who had recovered from COVID-19. The CDR3 DNA is TGTGCCAGCACCCAAGCGGGAGTCTATGGCAATGAGCAGTTCTTC. Protein product: CASTQAGVYGNEQFF. Complete variable domain (other parts from reference TRBV28 and TRBJ2-1): DVKVTQSSRYLVKRTGEKVFLECVQDMDHENMFWYRQDPGLGLRLIYFSYDVKMKEKGDIPEGYSVSREKKERFSLILESASTNQTSMYLCASTQAGVYGNEQFFGPGTRLTVL.